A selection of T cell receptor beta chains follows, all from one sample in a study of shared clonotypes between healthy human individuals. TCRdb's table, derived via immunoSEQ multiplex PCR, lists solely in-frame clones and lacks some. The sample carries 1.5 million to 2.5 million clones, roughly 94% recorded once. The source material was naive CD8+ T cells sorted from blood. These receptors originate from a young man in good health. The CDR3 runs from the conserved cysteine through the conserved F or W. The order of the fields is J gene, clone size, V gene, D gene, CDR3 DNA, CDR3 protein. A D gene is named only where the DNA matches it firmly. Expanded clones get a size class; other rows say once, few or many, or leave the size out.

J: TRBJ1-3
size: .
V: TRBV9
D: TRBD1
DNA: TGTGCCAGCAGCGCCGGACAGGGACGAAACACCATATATTTT
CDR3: CASSAGQGRNTIYF

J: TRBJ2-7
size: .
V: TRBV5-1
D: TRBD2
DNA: TGCGCCAGCAGCTTGGAGAGCGGGGGGCCCTCCTACGAGCAGTACTTC
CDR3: CASSLESGGPSYEQYF

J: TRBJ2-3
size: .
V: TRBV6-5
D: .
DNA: TGTGCCAGCAGTTACGAGTTTGCAGATACGCAGTATTTT
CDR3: CASSYEFADTQYF

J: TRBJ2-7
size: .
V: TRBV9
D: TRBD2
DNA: TGTGCCAGCAGCGCGGGACTAGCGGGATCCTACGAGCAGTACTTC
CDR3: CASSAGLAGSYEQYF

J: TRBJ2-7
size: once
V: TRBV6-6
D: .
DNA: TGTGCCAGCATGGCGGACTCCTACGAGCAGTACTTC
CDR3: CASMADSYEQYF

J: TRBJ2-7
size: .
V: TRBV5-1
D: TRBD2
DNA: TGCGCCAGCAGCAGCGGGAGAGGGTACGAGCAGTACTTC
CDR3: CASSSGRGYEQYF

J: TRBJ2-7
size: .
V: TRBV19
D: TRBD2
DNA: TGTGCCAGTAGTATCCAACTAGCGGGAGGGTACGAGCAGTACTTC
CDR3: CASSIQLAGGYEQYF

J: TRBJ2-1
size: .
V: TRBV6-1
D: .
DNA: TGTGCCAGCAGTGATCTGACAGACTCCTACAATGAGCAGTTCTTC
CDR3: CASSDLTDSYNEQFF

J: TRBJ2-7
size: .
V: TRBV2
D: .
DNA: TGTGCCAGCAGTGATGTTTTTATATACGAGCAGTACTTC
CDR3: CASSDVFIYEQYF

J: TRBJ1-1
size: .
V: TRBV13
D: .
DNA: TGTGCCAGCAGCCTTCCTGAGAACACTGAAGCTTTCTTT
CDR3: CASSLPENTEAFF

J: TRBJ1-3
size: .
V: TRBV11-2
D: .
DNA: TGTGCCAGCAGCTTAGATGGGGCCGCATACTCTGGAAACACCATATATTTT
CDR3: CASSLDGAAYSGNTIYF

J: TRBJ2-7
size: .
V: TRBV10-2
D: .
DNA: TGCGCCAGCAGTGAACAGGGCCCAACCTACGAGCAGTACTTC
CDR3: CASSEQGPTYEQYF

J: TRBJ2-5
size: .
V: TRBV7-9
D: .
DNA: TGTGCCAGCAGCGCCGCCCAAGAGACCCAGTACTTC
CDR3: CASSAAQETQYF

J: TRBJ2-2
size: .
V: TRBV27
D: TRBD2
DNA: TGTGCCAGCAGCGACCCGACTAGCCCCGGGGAGCTGTTTTTT
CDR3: CASSDPTSPGELFF

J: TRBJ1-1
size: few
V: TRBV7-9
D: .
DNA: TGTGCCAGCAGGGTCGGACAGAACACTGAAGCTTTCTTT
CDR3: CASRVGQNTEAFF

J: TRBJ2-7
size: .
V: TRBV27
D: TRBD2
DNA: TGTGCCAGCAGTTACGCGACTAGCGGGGCCTACGAGCAGTACTTC
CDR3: CASSYATSGAYEQYF

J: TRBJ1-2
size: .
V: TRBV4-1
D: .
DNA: TGCGCCAGCAGCCAAGATTCCCCTGCAGCCTCTAACTATGGCTACACCTTC
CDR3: CASSQDSPAASNYGYTF

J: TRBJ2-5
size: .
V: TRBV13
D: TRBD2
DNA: TGTGCCAGCAGCTCCCAGGGAGCGGGAGTCTATGAGACCCAGTACTTC
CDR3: CASSSQGAGVYETQYF

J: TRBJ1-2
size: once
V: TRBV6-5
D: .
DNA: TGTGCCAGCAGTTACTATGGGGGCGCGGACTATGGCTACACCTTC
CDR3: CASSYYGGADYGYTF

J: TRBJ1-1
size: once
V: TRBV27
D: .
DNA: TGTGCCAGTACCACCGGCTACATGAACACTGAAGCTTTCTTT
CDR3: CASTTGYMNTEAFF

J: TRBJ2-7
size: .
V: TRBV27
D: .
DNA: TGTGCCAGCAGTGACGGCCCCGTCTACGAGCAGTACTTC
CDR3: CASSDGPVYEQYF

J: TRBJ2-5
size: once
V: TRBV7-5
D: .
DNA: TGTGCCAGAAGTCCCGTAGCGGGGAAAGAGACCCAGTACTTC
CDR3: CARSPVAGKETQYF

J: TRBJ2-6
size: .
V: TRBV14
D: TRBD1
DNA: TGTGCCAGCAGCCAAGATGTGGGACAGCTCTCTGGGGCCAACGTCCTGACTTTC
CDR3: CASSQDVGQLSGANVLTF

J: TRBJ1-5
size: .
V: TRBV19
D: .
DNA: TGTGCCAGTAGTATAGTGACAGCGAGGGGCAATCAGCCCCAGCATTTT
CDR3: CASSIVTARGNQPQHF

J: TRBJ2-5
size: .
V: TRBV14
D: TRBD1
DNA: TGTGCCAGCAGCCCCGGGACAGGGGGCTACCAAGAGACCCAGTACTTC
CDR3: CASSPGTGGYQETQYF

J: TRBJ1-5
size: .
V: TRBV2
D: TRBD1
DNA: TGTGCCAGCAGCGCCGACAGGGGGGCCTATAGCAATCAGCCCCAGCATTTT
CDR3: CASSADRGAYSNQPQHF

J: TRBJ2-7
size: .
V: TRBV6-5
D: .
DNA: TGTGCCAGCAGTTTAGACGAGTCCTACGAGCAGTACTTC
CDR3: CASSLDESYEQYF

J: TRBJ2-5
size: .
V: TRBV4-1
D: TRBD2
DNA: TGCGCCAGCAGCCCAGGCGGAGCGGGGGGGGAGACCCAGTACTTC
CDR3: CASSPGGAGGETQYF

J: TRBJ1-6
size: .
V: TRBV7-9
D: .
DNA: TGTGCCAGCAGCTTAGTGGGGAGCTCCTATAATTCACCCCTCCACTTT
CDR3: CASSLVGSSYNSPLHF

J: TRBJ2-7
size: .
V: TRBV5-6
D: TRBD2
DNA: TGTGCCAGCCAACAGTTGGGACTAGCGGAAACCTACGAGCAGTACTTC
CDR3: CASQQLGLAETYEQYF

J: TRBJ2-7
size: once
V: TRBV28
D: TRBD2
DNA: TGTGCCAGCAGCTCGGGGGGGACCTACGAGCAGTACTTC
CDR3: CASSSGGTYEQYF

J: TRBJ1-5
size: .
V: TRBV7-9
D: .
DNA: TGTGCCAGCAGCTTAGCCTCGACAGTAGGCCAGCCCCAGCATTTT
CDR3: CASSLASTVGQPQHF

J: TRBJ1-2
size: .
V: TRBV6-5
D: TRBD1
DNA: TGTGCCAGCAGTTACTCGGACAGGGGAGAGGACTATGGCTACACCTTC
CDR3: CASSYSDRGEDYGYTF

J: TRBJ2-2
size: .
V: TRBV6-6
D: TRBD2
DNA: TGTGCCAGCAGTGGGCGGGGGGCGTACACCGGGGAGCTGTTTTTT
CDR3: CASSGRGAYTGELFF

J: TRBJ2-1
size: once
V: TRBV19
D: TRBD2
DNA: TGTGCCAGTACCAAATACGCGGGGGGCGACAATGAGCAGTTCTTC
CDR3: CASTKYAGGDNEQFF

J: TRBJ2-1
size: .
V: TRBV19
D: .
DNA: TGTGCCAGTAGTATCGACACCTACAATGAGCAGTTCTTC
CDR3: CASSIDTYNEQFF

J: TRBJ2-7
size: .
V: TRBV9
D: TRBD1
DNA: TGTGCCAGCAGCGTACCGCTCAGGGGGCTCCTCTCCTACGAGCAGTACTTC
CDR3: CASSVPLRGLLSYEQYF

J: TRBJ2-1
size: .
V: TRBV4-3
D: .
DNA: TGCGCCAGCAGCCAAGATGGGGACGGGGGTCTCTATGAGCAGTTCTTC
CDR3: CASSQDGDGGLYEQFF

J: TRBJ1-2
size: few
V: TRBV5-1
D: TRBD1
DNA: TGCGCCAGCAGCCCCAACACAGGGGATGGCTACACCTTC
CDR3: CASSPNTGDGYTF

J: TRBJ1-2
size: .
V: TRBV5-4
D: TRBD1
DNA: TGTGCCAGCAGCTTGGCCGGGACAGGGGGCGTCTATGGCTACACCTTC
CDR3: CASSLAGTGGVYGYTF

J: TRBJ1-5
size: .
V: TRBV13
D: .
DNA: TGTGCCAGCAGCTTCGGCAGGGCCCCTCAGCCCCAGCATTTT
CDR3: CASSFGRAPQPQHF

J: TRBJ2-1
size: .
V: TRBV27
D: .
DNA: TGTGCCAGCAGTTTGGGGACGGTGAATGAGCAGTTCTTC
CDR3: CASSLGTVNEQFF

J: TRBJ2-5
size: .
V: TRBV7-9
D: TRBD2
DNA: TGTGCCAGCAGCTCCCCACTAGCGGAAGAGACCCAGTACTTC
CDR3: CASSSPLAEETQYF

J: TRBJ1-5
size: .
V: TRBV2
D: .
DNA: TGTGCCAGCAGTGAAGCGCTAGGGGGGTTGGGCAATCAGCCCCAGCATTTT
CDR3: CASSEALGGLGNQPQHF

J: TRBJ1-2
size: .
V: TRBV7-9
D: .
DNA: TGTGCCAGCAGCGGAGAGGCAGGGGCGAAGAATGGCTACACCTTC
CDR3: CASSGEAGAKNGYTF

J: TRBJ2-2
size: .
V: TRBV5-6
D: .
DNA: TGTGCCAGCAGCTTGTTGGACACCGGGGAGCTGTTTTTT
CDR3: CASSLLDTGELFF

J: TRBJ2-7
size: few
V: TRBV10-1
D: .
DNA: TGCGCCAGCAGGAGACAGTTCCCTTCCTACGAGCAGTACTTC
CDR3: CASRRQFPSYEQYF

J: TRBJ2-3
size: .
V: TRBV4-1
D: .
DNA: TGCGCCAGCAGCCAAGATCATAGGGCTCTAAGGGCAGATACGCAGTATTTT
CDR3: CASSQDHRALRADTQYF